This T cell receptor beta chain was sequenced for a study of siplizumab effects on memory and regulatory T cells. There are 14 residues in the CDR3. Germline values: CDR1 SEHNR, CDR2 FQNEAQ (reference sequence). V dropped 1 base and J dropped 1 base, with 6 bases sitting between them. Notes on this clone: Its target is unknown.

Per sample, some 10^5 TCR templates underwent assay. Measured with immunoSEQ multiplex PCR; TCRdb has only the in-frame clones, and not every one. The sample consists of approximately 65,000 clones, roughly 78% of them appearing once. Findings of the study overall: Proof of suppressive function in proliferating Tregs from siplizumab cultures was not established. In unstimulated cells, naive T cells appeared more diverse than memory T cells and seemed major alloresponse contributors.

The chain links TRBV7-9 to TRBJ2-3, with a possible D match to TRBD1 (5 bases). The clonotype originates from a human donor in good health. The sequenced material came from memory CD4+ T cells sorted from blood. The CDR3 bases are TGTGCCAGCAGCTTAGTACAGGGCACAGATACGCAGTATTTT. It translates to CASSLVQGTDTQYF.